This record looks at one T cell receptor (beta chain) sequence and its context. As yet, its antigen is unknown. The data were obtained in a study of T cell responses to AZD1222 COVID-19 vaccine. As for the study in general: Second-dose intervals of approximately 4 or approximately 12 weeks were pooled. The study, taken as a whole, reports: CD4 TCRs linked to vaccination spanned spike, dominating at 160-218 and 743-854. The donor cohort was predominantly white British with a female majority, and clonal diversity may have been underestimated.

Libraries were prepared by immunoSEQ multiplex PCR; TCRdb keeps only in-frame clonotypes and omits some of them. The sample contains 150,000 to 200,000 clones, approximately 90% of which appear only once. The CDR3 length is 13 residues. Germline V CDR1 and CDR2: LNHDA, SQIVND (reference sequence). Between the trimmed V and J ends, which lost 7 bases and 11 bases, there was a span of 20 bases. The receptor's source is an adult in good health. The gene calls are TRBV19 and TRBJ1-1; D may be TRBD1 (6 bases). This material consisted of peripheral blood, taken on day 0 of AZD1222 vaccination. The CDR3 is CASTQVGGASAFF. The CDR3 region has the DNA TGTGCCAGTACCCAAGTGGGGGGCGCATCGGCTTTCTTT. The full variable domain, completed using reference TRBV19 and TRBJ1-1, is DGGITQSPKYLFRKEGQNVTLSCEQNLNHDAMYWYRQDPGQGLRLIYYSQIVNDFQKGDIAEGYSVSREKKESFPLTVTSAQKNPTAFYLCASTQVGGASAFFGQGTRLTVV.